This is a list of T cell receptor beta chains from one sample in a study of blood T cell repertoires in COVID-19. Only in-frame clones appear in the TCRdb table, and some are missing; sequencing was by immunoSEQ multiplex PCR. The sample yields some 200,000 clones, 80% seen once. The source material was peripheral blood. The receptors derive from a woman in her 70s with acute or convalescent COVID-19. CDR3s include the opening cysteine and the closing phenylalanine or tryptophan. The order of the fields is clone size, J gene, V gene, D gene, CDR3 protein, CDR3 DNA. A D gene is named only where the DNA matches it firmly. Clone size is stated in some rows and not others, as once, few, many or a class when expanded.

size: -
J: TRBJ2-3
V: TRBV7-2
D: -
CDR3: CASSLGAGSDTQYF
DNA: TGTGCCAGCAGCTTAGGGGCAGGGTCAGATACGCAGTATTTT

size: once
J: TRBJ2-5
V: TRBV7-9
D: -
CDR3: CASSQLPGVGETQYF
DNA: TGTGCCAGCAGTCAACTCCCAGGGGTTGGAGAGACCCAGTACTTC

size: -
J: TRBJ2-7
V: TRBV27
D: TRBD1
CDR3: CASSPDRVVQEQYF
DNA: TGTGCCAGCAGCCCCGACAGGGTGGTCCAGGAGCAGTACTTC

size: few
J: TRBJ2-3
V: TRBV11-2
D: -
CDR3: CASSPGYRPATDTQYF
DNA: TGTGCCAGCAGCCCGGGGTACCGGCCCGCCACAGATACGCAGTATTTT

size: -
J: TRBJ2-7
V: TRBV28
D: -
CDR3: CASSKNWRGESYEQYF
DNA: TGTGCCAGCAGTAAAAACTGGAGGGGAGAGTCCTACGAGCAGTACTTC

size: -
J: TRBJ1-2
V: TRBV27
D: -
CDR3: CASSPDRILNYGYTF
DNA: TGTGCCAGCAGTCCCGACAGGATTCTGAACTATGGCTACACCTTC

size: -
J: TRBJ1-1
V: TRBV5-6
D: -
CDR3: CASSLRGRETEAFF
DNA: TGTGCCAGCAGCTTGAGAGGGCGAGAAACTGAAGCTTTCTTT

size: -
J: TRBJ2-2
V: TRBV27
D: TRBD2
CDR3: CASRGLAVTGELFF
DNA: TGTGCCAGCAGGGGACTAGCGGTCACCGGGGAGCTGTTTTTT

size: -
J: TRBJ2-1
V: TRBV25-1
D: TRBD2
CDR3: CASSPPTAGVYNEQFF
DNA: TGTGCCAGCAGCCCGCCGACAGCGGGAGTCTACAATGAGCAGTTCTTC

size: -
J: TRBJ2-1
V: TRBV2
D: TRBD2
CDR3: CASRGLAGLYNEQFF
DNA: TGTGCCAGCAGGGGACTAGCGGGACTGTACAATGAGCAGTTCTTC

size: -
J: TRBJ1-2
V: TRBV28
D: -
CDR3: CASSFNGVGYTF
DNA: TGTGCCAGCAGTTTTAACGGGGTTGGCTACACCTTC

size: -
J: TRBJ2-3
V: TRBV6-5
D: -
CDR3: CASASGTDTQYF
DNA: TGTGCCAGCGCGTCGGGCACAGATACGCAGTATTTT

size: once
J: TRBJ2-7
V: TRBV5-5
D: -
CDR3: CASSLGQGNYEQYF
DNA: TGTGCCAGCAGCTTGGGGCAGGGGAACTACGAGCAGTACTTC

size: few
J: TRBJ2-7
V: TRBV7-2
D: TRBD2
CDR3: CASKVSGSIEQYF
DNA: TGTGCCAGCAAGGTTAGCGGGAGTATCGAGCAGTACTTC

size: -
J: TRBJ1-4
V: TRBV28
D: -
CDR3: CASSTTGVYNEKLFF
DNA: TGTGCCAGCAGCACAACGGGGGTGTATAATGAAAAACTGTTTTTT

size: -
J: TRBJ2-3
V: TRBV27
D: TRBD1
CDR3: CASWGQGLGDTQYF
DNA: TGTGCCAGCTGGGGACAGGGGTTGGGAGATACGCAGTATTTT

size: -
J: TRBJ1-5
V: TRBV2
D: -
CDR3: CASTKQYSNQPQHF
DNA: TGTGCCAGCACCAAACAATATAGCAATCAGCCCCAGCATTTT

size: -
J: TRBJ1-1
V: TRBV5-8
D: -
CDR3: CASSLSQGGGTEAFF
DNA: TGTGCCAGCAGCCTCAGTCAGGGAGGGGGCACTGAAGCTTTCTTT

size: few
J: TRBJ2-1
V: TRBV2
D: TRBD2
CDR3: CASSEILAGEQFF
DNA: TGTGCCAGCAGTGAAATCCTAGCGGGAGAGCAGTTCTTC

size: -
J: TRBJ1-2
V: TRBV10-2
D: -
CDR3: CASSPAGMIGYTF
DNA: TGCGCCAGCTCCCCTGCAGGAATGATTGGCTACACCTTC

size: -
J: TRBJ2-1
V: TRBV30
D: -
CDR3: CAWSAPPSRGGDEQFF
DNA: TGTGCCTGGAGTGCCCCGCCTTCCAGGGGAGGGGATGAGCAGTTCTTC

size: -
J: TRBJ1-2
V: TRBV28
D: -
CDR3: CASSLRPEGTGYTF
DNA: TGTGCCAGCAGTTTAAGGCCGGAGGGTACTGGCTACACCTTC

size: -
J: TRBJ1-3
V: TRBV30
D: -
CDR3: CAWSDPLTDSGNTIYF
DNA: TGTGCCTGGAGTGACCCTTTGACAGACTCTGGAAACACCATATATTTT

size: -
J: TRBJ2-5
V: TRBV11-1
D: -
CDR3: CASSADSQETQYF
DNA: TGTGCCAGCAGCGCGGACAGCCAAGAGACCCAGTACTTC

size: -
J: TRBJ2-7
V: TRBV30
D: -
CDR3: CAWSVSRSSYEQYF
DNA: TGTGCCTGGAGTGTCTCGAGGAGCTCCTACGAGCAGTACTTC

size: -
J: TRBJ1-5
V: TRBV9
D: TRBD1
CDR3: CASSLQGAWGQPQHF
DNA: TGTGCCAGCAGCTTGCAGGGGGCCTGGGGTCAGCCCCAGCATTTT

size: -
J: TRBJ1-2
V: TRBV7-9
D: -
CDR3: CASSSEGYGYTF
DNA: TGTGCCAGCAGCTCGGAGGGCTATGGCTACACCTTC

size: -
J: TRBJ2-5
V: TRBV11-2
D: TRBD1
CDR3: CASSLAGTGGETQYF
DNA: TGTGCCAGCAGCTTAGCCGGGACAGGGGGAGAGACCCAGTACTTC